The 20 T cell receptor beta chains below all came from one sample that was sequenced in a study of shared T cell receptors in the human thymus. Measured with immunoSEQ multiplex PCR; TCRdb has only the in-frame clones, and not every one. The sample shows more than 300,000 clones, around 93% of them seen only once. Input material: thymocytes. The receptors here all came from a human donor.

The gene calls are TRBV14 and TRBJ1-1; D remains ambiguous. Germline V gene data show CDR1 as SGHDN and CDR2 as FVKESK. Trimming removed 0 bases at V and 6 bases at J, with 11 bases between. The CDR3 runs 14 residues. CDR3 sequence reads: CASSQDRRRAEAFF. The CDR3 coding sequence is TGTGCCAGCAGCCAAGATCGCAGGCGGGCTGAAGCTTTCTTT. Based on the CDR3 plus reference TRBV14 and TRBJ1-1, the full variable domain is EAGVTQFPSHSVIEKGQTVTLRCDPISGHDNLYWYRRVMGKEIKFLLHFVKESKQDESGMPNNRFLAERTGGTYSTLKVQPAELEDSGVYFCASSQDRRRAEAFFGQGTRLTVV.

This chain uses TRBV27 with TRBJ1-4; a weak D match, TRBD1 (6 bases). V was cut by 6 bases and J by 7 bases, with 15 bases left in between. CDR3 size: 14 residues. Germline assignment: CDR1 MNHEY and CDR2 SMNVEV (reference sequence). DNA for the CDR3: TGTGCCAGCAGCTTCGGGGGGCTAGGTGAAAAACTGTTTTTT. This codes for CASSFGGLGEKLFF.

The chain joins TRBV5-1 to TRBJ1-1; TRBD1 is a possible D gene (5 bases). Germline V lookup: CDR1 SGHRS, CDR2 YFSETQ. V was shortened by 0 bases and J by 2 bases, with 11 bases between the two germline ends. This CDR3 is built from 15 residues. CDR3 residues: CASSLAGHANTEAFF. The CDR3 region has the DNA TGCGCCAGCAGCTTGGCCGGACATGCAAACACTGAAGCTTTCTTT. The full variable domain, completed using reference TRBV5-1 and TRBJ1-1, is KAGVTQTPRYLIKTRGQQVTLSCSPISGHRSVSWYQQTPGQGLQFLFEYFSETQRNKGNFPGRFSGRQFSNSRSEMNVSTLELGDSALYLCASSLAGHANTEAFFGQGTRLTVV.

This clone was observed a single time. This chain joins TRBV7-2 and TRBJ2-7, with D perhaps TRBD2 (5 bases). CDR1 is SGHTA and CDR2 is FQGNSA in the germline V gene. CDR3 size: 14 residues. V lost 7 bases, J lost 4 bases, and 17 bases lay in between. CDR3 DNA sequence: TGTGCCAGCAACTCCGGACTCCGGTCTTACGAGCAGTACTTC. Translation gives CASNSGLRSYEQYF.

This chain uses TRBV5-8 with TRBJ2-1; a possible D gene is TRBD2 (5 bases). CDR3 length equals 13 residues. Germline V gene lookup returns CDR1 SGHTS and CDR2 YDEGEE. V lost 10 bases and J lost 7, with 18 bases in between. CDR3 nucleotide sequence: TGTGCCGGACGAACTAGATGGCGGAATGAGCAGTTCTTC. Protein sequence: CAGRTRWRNEQFF.

This chain connects TRBV27 to TRBJ1-5, with 9 bases that match TRBD1. The trim removed 0 bases at V and 3 bases at J, leaving 6 bases unmatched. CDR1 is MNHEY and CDR2 is SMNVEV in the germline V gene (reference sequence). The CDR3 length is 17 residues. The CDR3 loop is CASSLSPGTGTNQPQHF. The CDR3, as DNA: TGTGCCAGCAGTTTATCGCCCGGGACAGGGACCAATCAGCCCCAGCATTTT.

In this sample, this clone turned up once. V gene TRBV6-4 combines with J gene TRBJ1-1, with a tentative D call TRBD1 (6 bases). Trimming stripped 4 bases from V and 2 bases from J, with 11 bases between. Looked up from germline, CDR1 is MRHNA and CDR2 is SNTAGT. CDR3 length: 14 residues. The CDR3 is CASSAGTPNTEAFF. The CDR3, as DNA: TGTGCCAGCAGTGCCGGGACACCCAACACTGAAGCTTTCTTT.

The gene calls are TRBV7-6 and TRBJ2-1; 13 positions match TRBD2. The trim removed 3 bases at V and 9 bases at J, leaving 5 bases unmatched. The CDR3 contains 15 residues. Germline values: CDR1 SGHVS, CDR2 FNYEAQ. This CDR3 reads CASSLGTSGMFEQFF. CDR3 nucleotides: TGTGCCAGCAGCTTGGGGACTAGCGGGATGTTTGAGCAGTTCTTC.

CDR3 sequence reads: CASSLSRISDNEQFF. CDR3 in DNA: TGCGCCAGCAGCTTGTCACGCATCTCGGACAATGAGCAGTTCTTC. V gene TRBV5-1 combines with J gene TRBJ2-1; D not certain. Trimming pared 1 base from V and 5 bases from J, leaving 13 bases between. The CDR3 covers 15 residues. CDR1 is SGHRS, CDR2 YFSETQ, per germline.

This rearrangement joins TRBV29-1 to TRBJ2-1; 8 bases map to TRBD1. Unmatched junction bases numbered 10, after V lost 0 bases and J lost 0 bases. The germline V gene has CDR1 SQVTM and CDR2 ANQGSEA. The CDR3 spans 18 residues. The CDR3 loop is CSVEDPRGRLSSYNEQFF. The CDR3 DNA sequence: TGCAGCGTTGAAGATCCCAGGGGGCGTTTAAGCTCCTACAATGAGCAGTTCTTC.

The CDR3 here is CAIPTRGRTYEQYF. Here the CDR3 DNA reads TGTGCCATCCCTACCCGGGGTAGGACCTACGAGCAGTACTTC. The rearrangement uses TRBV10-3 and TRBJ2-7; weak D call: TRBD2 (5 bases). The germline gives CDR1 ENHRY, CDR2 SYGVKD. The V gene lost 8 bases and the J gene lost 2 bases, with 16 bases spanning the gap. CDR3 length equals 14 residues.

For the CDR3, the DNA is TGCGCCAGCAGCACAACTAGCGGGGGACAAGAGACCCAGTACTTC. Protein sequence: CASSTTSGGQETQYF. The chain is built from TRBV5-1 and TRBJ2-5; 11 nucleotides agree with TRBD2. The CDR3 covers 15 residues. Germline V gene lookup returns CDR1 SGHRS and CDR2 YFSETQ. The ends lost 4 bases at V and 2 bases at J; junction bases unmatched: 4. Full variable domain (missing parts from reference TRBV5-1 and TRBJ2-5): KAGVTQTPRYLIKTRGQQVTLSCSPISGHRSVSWYQQTPGQGLQFLFEYFSETQRNKGNFPGRFSGRQFSNSRSEMNVSTLELGDSALYLCASSTTSGGQETQYFGPGTRLLVL.

The chain joins TRBV30 to TRBJ1-2; D is perhaps TRBD1 (6 bases). Germline assignment: CDR1 GTSNPN and CDR2 SVGIG (reference sequence). Deletions cut 3 bases from V and 5 bases from J, with 22 bases between. The CDR3 contains 16 residues. The CDR3 region is CAWSLSGRGRLYGYTF. In nucleotides, the CDR3 is TGTGCCTGGAGCCTCTCCGGGAGGGGGAGGTTATATGGCTACACCTTC.

The rearrangement joins TRBV18 to TRBJ2-3; 7 bases agree with TRBD2. V shed 0 bases, J shed 1 base, and the junction held 7 bases outside the gene matches. The CDR3 covers 17 residues. The germline V gene encodes CDR1 KGHSH and CDR2 LQKENI. CDR3 region: CASSPPRGEEGTDTQYF. In nucleotides, the CDR3 is TGTGCCAGCTCACCACCTCGGGGGGAAGAGGGCACAGATACGCAGTATTTT.

In nucleotides, the CDR3 is TGTGCCTGGAGTGCCCCCCTCCACTTT. Its translation is CAWSAPLHF. The rearrangement joins TRBV30 to TRBJ1-6, with unresolved D. V was trimmed by 1 base and J by 13 bases, leaving 2 bases between them. The CDR3 runs 9 residues. The germline V gene has CDR1 GTSNPN and CDR2 SVGIG (reference sequence).

Turning to this clone: The junction differs from germline at one of its ends, possibly a read error. The V and J genes are TRBV27 and TRBJ2-5; 14 bases are shared with TRBD2. Germline V gene data show CDR1 as MNHEY and CDR2 as SMNVEV (reference sequence). The CDR3 is 16 residues long. CDR3 bases: TGTGCCAGCAGTTTAGGACTAGCGGGAGGCCAAGAGACCCGGTACTTC. Translating gives CASSLGLAGGQETRYF.

The chain uses TRBV4-3 and TRBJ2-5, with TRBD2 as a possible D gene (5 bases). Germline CDR1 and CDR2: LGHNA and YSLEER. CDR3 length: 16 amino acids. V gave up 0 bases and J gave up 5 bases, with 16 bases separating them. In DNA form, the CDR3 reads TGCGCCAGCAGCCAAGAAGAGGGTGTGAAGTCGGAGACCCAGTACTTC. Translating it yields CASSQEEGVKSETQYF.

The chain recombines TRBV28 with TRBJ1-2; D is unresolved. Germline V gives CDR1 MDHEN, CDR2 SYDVKM. Trimming removed 7 bases at V and 4 bases at J, with 10 bases between. There are 12 residues in the CDR3. This CDR3 is CASKRAGYGYTF. The CDR3 DNA follows: TGTGCCAGCAAAAGGGCGGGCTATGGCTACACCTTC.

The V call is TRBV27, the J call TRBJ1-1; the D gene is possibly TRBD1 (5 bases). Trimming took off 6 bases at V and 4 bases at J, with 18 bases between the two ends. CDR3 length: 15 amino acids. Germline V gives CDR1 MNHEY, CDR2 SMNVEV (reference sequence). CDR3 amino acids: CASSPFLCGGTEAFF. CDR3 DNA: TGTGCCAGCAGCCCCTTCCTGTGTGGGGGCACTGAAGCTTTCTTT.

The chain employs TRBV18 and TRBJ2-7; the D gene is possibly TRBD2 (5 bases). This CDR3 has 17 amino acids. V lost 5 bases and J 2 bases, leaving 22 bases between the germline ends. Germline V gene sequence: CDR1 KGHSH, CDR2 LQKENI. This CDR3 reads CASSGPEGLNDPYEQYF. In DNA form, the CDR3 reads TGTGCCAGCTCAGGCCCAGAGGGTCTTAACGACCCCTACGAGCAGTACTTC.